This TCR beta chain was found in a study of monozygotic twins with inflammatory bowel disease. Worth noting for this clonotype: Its antigen is unidentified.

The CDR3 is made up of 20 amino acids. Each CDR3 protein gets one entry in TCRdb, which reprocessed the 5' RACE reads and gives no DNA. The ten most abundant clones cover approximately 2.4% of a sample with around 450,000 distinct CDR3 sequences. Study-level points and caveats: For IBD patients, clonotypes shared with others were fewer than for healthy twins, especially with disease activity.

The specimen sequenced was blood. The chain is built from TRBV21-1 and TRBJ2-2; the D call from TCRdb, TRBD2, cannot be confirmed without DNA. TRBV21-1 has pseudogene status. This receptor was taken from a human donor with ulcerative colitis or Crohn's disease, or a healthy co-twin of an affected twin (not recorded which). The CDR3 here is CASSKAREAGLATNTGELFF.